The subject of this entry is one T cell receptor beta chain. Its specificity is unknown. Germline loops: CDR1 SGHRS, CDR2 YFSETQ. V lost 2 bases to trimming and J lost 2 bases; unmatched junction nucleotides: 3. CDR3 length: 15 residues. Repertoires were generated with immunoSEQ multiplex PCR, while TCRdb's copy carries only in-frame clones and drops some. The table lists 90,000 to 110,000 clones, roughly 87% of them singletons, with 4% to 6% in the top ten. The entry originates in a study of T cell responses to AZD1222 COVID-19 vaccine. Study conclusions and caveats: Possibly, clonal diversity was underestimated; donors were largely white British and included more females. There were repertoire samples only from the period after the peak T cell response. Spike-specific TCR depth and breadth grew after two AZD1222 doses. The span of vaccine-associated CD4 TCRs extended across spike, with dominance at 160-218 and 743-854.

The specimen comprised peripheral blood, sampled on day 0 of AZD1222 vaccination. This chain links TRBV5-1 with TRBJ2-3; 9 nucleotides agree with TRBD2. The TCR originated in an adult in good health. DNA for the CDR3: TGCGCCAGCAGCTTCCAGCGGGGGGTCACAGATACGCAGTATTTT. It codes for CASSFQRGVTDTQYF.